The entry that follows covers one T cell receptor (beta chain) sequence. What antigen it recognizes has not been identified. The sample holds no much larger clone one base away, and base qualities are not on file. These data belong to a study of CD8 T cells in Susac syndrome (dated by TCRdb to the late 2010s). The study in broad terms: The study used repertoire sequencing to test whether antigen drove CD8+ T cell activation and differentiation in Susac syndrome. Findings and caveats that apply to the study as a whole: The TCR sequencing and HLA analysis was acknowledged to have included a relatively small number of individuals.

RNA was extracted using the RNeasy kit, and about 0.45 to 1 microgram was reverse transcribed with random hexamers. The immunoSEQ multiplex PCR assay, which covers 54 Vbeta and 13 Jbeta segments, was used to amplify TCR beta CDR3 regions. Bias from PCR amplification was corrected by using a synthetic template baseline for primer optimization and for computational correction. The published analysis was carried out like this. Reads were annotated to V, D and J genes per IMGT and analyzed with immunoSEQ Analyzer, keeping only productive sequences. To calculate clonality, Shannon entropy was normalized by log2 of the number of productive unique sequences and then subtracted from one. For each patient and control, public and private clones were evaluated among the 100 most prevalent clones. A clone was defined as Susac-specific if it was absent from the healthy and MS cohorts, from about 1,100 published viral clones and from other ImmuneACCESS disease sequences. TCRdb handled the public reads itself, with Q25 trimming in fastp and clone calling in MiXCR, and kept productive beta chains. Each CDR3 protein gets just one entry, which takes the most common genes and DNA from the rows behind it. The V and J calls and clone size come from TCRdb's table, not from the authors' own analysis. The sample has about 250,000 distinct CDR3 sequences on record, over 85% of them singletons. Around 0.067% of the sample is taken by the ten largest.

CDR3 length: 12 amino acids, cysteine to phenylalanine. Of all the DNA, just the CDR3 is kept, 36 bases in frame from base 1. V loses 0 bases, J loses 6 bases, and the germline ends lie 2 bases apart. CDR1 LGHDT and CDR2 YNNKEL were looked up in the germline V gene (reference sequence). Peripheral blood CD8+ and CD4+ T cells from healthy donors, Susac syndrome patients and multiple sclerosis patients were profiled using high-throughput TCR beta sequencing. The multiple sclerosis controls were treatment-naive patients who had stable or active relapsing-remitting disease and met the revised McDonald criteria. Bulk CD8+ and CD4+ T cells were purified by magnetic negative isolation, whereas CD8+ TEMRA cells were enriched by FACS. Blood was drawn into EDTA tubes, processed within 24 hours, and PBMCs were isolated by density gradient centrifugation. PBMCs intended for TCR sequencing were cryopreserved in liquid nitrogen and were subsequently thawed in a 37 degrees C water bath. A purity of at least 90% was achieved for sorted or isolated CD4+, CD8+ and CD8+ TEMRA cells.

The sample comprised CD4+ T cells from PBMCs. This sequence uses TRBV3-1 and TRBJ2-2; the D gene remains uncertain. The TCR sequence derives from a human donor with multiple sclerosis. At the DNA level, the sequence is TGTGCCAGCAGCCAAGATTCCGGGGAGCTGTTTTTT. Its translation is CASSQDSGELFF.